This entry features one T cell receptor (beta chain) sequence. These data belong to a study of blood T cell repertoires in COVID-19. For the study at large: Collection of acute and convalescent COVID-19 samples took place in the United States, Italy and Spain. PBMCs, B-cell-depleted T cells, or T cells provided the cDNA or gDNA that made up the material.

V lost 5 bases to trimming and J lost 6 bases, with 30 bases between them. The CDR3 extends over 19 amino acids. The germline V gene has CDR1 SGHAT and CDR2 FQNNGV. Each participant's cohort was designated according to participant-reported clinical history. Per the original methods: Estimates of nucleated cell counts were drawn from the amplification of reference gene primers. Sequencing was performed with immunoSEQ multiplex PCR; in TCRdb, only in-frame clones are kept and a portion is missing. V and J calls and clone size follow that table, whereas D and trimming were derived from the DNA. Among hundreds of thousands of clones listed, over 75% were seen once.

The sequenced sample was PBMCs or T cells enriched from blood (not recorded which). This TCR was sampled from a young man who had recovered from COVID-19. The chain employs TRBV11-2 and TRBJ2-3, with D possibly TRBD2 on 6 matching bases. The CDR3: CASSPRGGGTRALSDTQYF. The CDR3 DNA sequence: TGTGCCAGCAGCCCCCGGGGTGGAGGGACCAGGGCACTTTCGGATACGCAGTATTTT. Drawing the rest from reference TRBV11-2 and TRBJ2-3, the complete variable domain is EAGVAQSPRYKIIEKRQSVAFWCNPISGHATLYWYQQILGQGPKLLIQFQNNGVVDDSQLPKDRFSAERLKGVDSTLKIQPAKLEDSAVYLCASSPRGGGTRALSDTQYFGPGTRLTVL.